The 32 T cell receptor beta chains below all came from one sample that was sequenced in a study of OX40 agonist ivuxolimab in advanced cancers. Only in-frame clones appear in the TCRdb table, and some are missing; sequencing was by immunoSEQ multiplex PCR. The repertoire consists of roughly 71,000 clones, with roughly nine tenths occurring once and the leading ten covering roughly 14%. Here the sequenced sample was CD4+ or CD8+ T cells sorted from blood, taken in a trial of the OX40 agonist ivuxolimab. The receptors were gathered from an adult with an advanced solid tumor such as melanoma, head and neck, liver or kidney cancer.

The chain links TRBV7-6 to TRBJ1-1; 8 bases are a match to TRBD1. The CDR3 consists of 15 residues. Germline CDR1 and CDR2: SGHVS and FNYEAQ. The V and J ends lost 5 bases and 1 base, in that order; junction bases with no gene match: 6. CDR3 sequence reads: CASSPETGENTEAFF. The DNA for the CDR3 is TGTGCCAGCAGCCCCGAGACAGGGGAGAACACTGAAGCTTTCTTT. Drawing the rest from reference TRBV7-6 and TRBJ1-1, the complete variable domain is GAGVSQSPRYKVTKRGQDVALRCDPISGHVSLYWYRQALGQGPEFLTYFNYEAQQDKSGLPNDRFSAERPEGSISTLTIQRTEQRDSAMYRCASSPETGENTEAFFGQGTRLTVV.

The J gene is TRBJ2-5, the V gene TRBV7-6, with no clear D. There are 13 residues in the CDR3. Trimming took off 1 base at V and 3 bases at J, with 6 bases between the two ends. Germline CDR1 SGHVS, CDR2 FNYEAQ. Here the CDR3 DNA reads TGTGCCAGCAGCTTAGTGGCGGAAGAGACCCAGTACTTC. Amino acid sequence: CASSLVAEETQYF.

V gene TRBV7-9 combines with J gene TRBJ2-7; D gene unclear. The germline CDR1 and CDR2 sequences are SEHNR and FQNEAQ (reference sequence). Trimming left V 0 bases short and J 5 bases short, with 8 bases between. The CDR3 contains 13 residues. DNA of the CDR3: TGTGCCAGCAGCTTAGCGCGGAGAGACGAGCAGTACTTC. Encoded protein: CASSLARRDEQYF.

The V gene is TRBV19, the J gene TRBJ1-5; D is possibly TRBD1 (5 bases). Germline lookup yields CDR1 LNHDA and CDR2 SQIVND (reference sequence). The CDR3 has 13 amino acids. V lost 6 bases and J 3 bases, leaving 9 bases between the germline ends. The CDR3 DNA reads as TGTGCCAGTAGCGGGGCGAACAATCAGCCCCAGCATTTT. It codes for CASSGANNQPQHF. The full variable domain, with the rest looked up from reference TRBV19 and TRBJ1-5, is DGGITQSPKYLFRKEGQNVTLSCEQNLNHDAMYWYRQDPGQGLRLIYYSQIVNDFQKGDIAEGYSVSREKKESFPLTVTSAQKNPTAFYLCASSGANNQPQHFGDGTRLSIL.

This sequence joins TRBV5-6 and TRBJ1-3; 7 nucleotides agree with TRBD1. Germline V CDR1 and CDR2: SGHDT, YYEEEE. This CDR3 comprises 14 residues. The ends lost 1 base at V and 4 bases at J; junction bases unmatched: 2. CDR3 sequence: CASSLWGQGNTIYF. CDR3 DNA sequence: TGTGCCAGCAGCTTGTGGGGACAGGGAAACACCATATATTTT.

This chain uses TRBV28 with TRBJ2-1; TRBD2 matches 7 bases. Per germline, CDR1 MDHEN and CDR2 SYDVKM. V shed 3 bases, J shed 1 base, and the junction held 9 bases outside the gene matches. The CDR3 extends over 17 amino acids. In DNA form, the CDR3 reads TGTGCCAGCAGTTTGGGGAGGGCTAGCCTTTCCTACAATGAGCAGTTCTTC. Translating it yields CASSLGRASLSYNEQFF.

The chain uses TRBV27 and TRBJ2-7; 12 bases are a match to TRBD2. The CDR3 sequence is 16 residues long. The V gene's germline CDR1 is MNHEY and CDR2 SMNVEV (reference sequence). The V gene end was trimmed by 5 bases and the J gene end by 3 bases; junction bases not matched to a gene: 8. The CDR3 DNA reads TGTGCCAGCAGTCCATCTAGCGGGAGGGCCCTCTACGAGCAGTACTTC. Encoded protein: CASSPSSGRALYEQYF.

The chain is built from TRBV13 and TRBJ2-5, with D possibly being TRBD2 (6 bases). The DNA end favors TRBJ2-7, so the J call may be wrong. The CDR3 extends over 16 amino acids. Germline V CDR1 and CDR2: PRHDT, FYEKMQ (reference sequence). DNA for the CDR3: TGTGCCAGCAGCTCGCCTGCGGGACTTCAGATCTACGAGCAGTACTTC. Its protein is CASSSPAGLQIYEQYF.

This clone was counted a single time. V gene TRBV13 combines with J gene TRBJ2-3, with 7 nucleotides matching TRBD1. Germline CDR1 PRHDT, CDR2 FYEKMQ (reference sequence). The V segment lost 4 bases and the J segment 0 bases; nucleotides outside the gene matches: 4. The CDR3 runs to 15 residues. Here the CDR3 reads CASSSTGLSTDTQYF. CDR3 nucleotide sequence: TGTGCCAGCAGCTCGACAGGGCTGAGCACAGATACGCAGTATTTT.

This chain connects TRBV27 to TRBJ2-3, with no clear D. Germline V gene lookup returns CDR1 MNHEY and CDR2 SMNVEV (reference sequence). Trimming left V 3 bases short and J 1 base short, with 8 bases between. The CDR3 totals 14 residues. CDR3 protein: CASSFLGGTDTQYF. CDR3 sequence (DNA): TGTGCCAGCAGTTTTCTCGGCGGCACAGATACGCAGTATTTT.

The genes are TRBV21-1 and TRBJ2-1; TRBD2 is taken as the D call from the table, unchecked against the DNA. TRBV21-1 is given as a pseudogene. This CDR3 is built from 16 residues. The DNA for the CDR3 is TGTGCCAGCAGCACTCGGACTAGCGGGGCCTACAATGAGCAGTTCTTC. It encodes CASSTRTSGAYNEQFF.

In this sample, this clone turned up a few times. The chain is built from TRBV6-1 and TRBJ1-4; 9 bases agree with TRBD1. Looked up from germline, CDR1 is MNHNS and CDR2 is SASEGT. The CDR3 is made up of 15 amino acids. V shed 2 bases and J 7 bases; nucleotides not matched to a gene: 5. The CDR3 is CASSEQPTGGEKLFF. CDR3 DNA sequence: TGTGCCAGCAGTGAACAACCGACAGGGGGTGAAAAACTGTTTTTT.

The genes are TRBV30 and TRBJ2-1; D gene uncertain. Germline V gives CDR1 GTSNPN, CDR2 SVGIG (reference sequence). V lost 3 bases and J 7 bases, leaving 10 bases between the germline ends. CDR3 length: 12 amino acids. CDR3 amino acids: CAWSSDWNEQFF. The CDR3 DNA follows: TGTGCCTGGAGCAGTGACTGGAATGAGCAGTTCTTC.

This clone occurred once. V usage is TRBV10-2 and J usage is TRBJ2-7, with TRBD1 as a possible D gene (6 bases). V was trimmed by 3 bases and J by 0 bases, leaving 12 bases between them. The CDR3 is 15 residues long. Looked up from germline, CDR1 is WSHSY and CDR2 is SAAADI. The CDR3 nucleotides are TGCGCCAGCAGTGATTGGGACATCAGCTCCTACGAGCAGTACTTC. Protein: CASSDWDISSYEQYF.

The rearrangement links TRBV6-4 to TRBJ2-1; D gene uncertain. CDR3 length: 13 amino acids. V lost 3 bases, J lost 5 bases, and 8 bases lay in between. CDR1 is MRHNA, CDR2 SNTAGT, per germline. CDR3 loop: CASSESRHNEQFF. DNA of the CDR3: TGTGCCAGCAGTGAATCCCGCCACAATGAGCAGTTCTTC.

The rearrangement joins TRBV7-9 to TRBJ1-4; no definite D call. CDR1 and CDR2 (germline): SEHNR, FQNEAQ (reference sequence). The CDR3 consists of 14 residues. Between the trimmed V and J ends, which lost 3 bases and 5 bases, there was a span of 10 bases. For the CDR3, the DNA is TGTGCCAGCAGCTTGACCGGGGAAAATGAAAAACTGTTTTTT. Amino acids: CASSLTGENEKLFF.

This clone appeared a single time. The gene calls are TRBV27 and TRBJ2-7; 8 bases are shared with TRBD2. Germline V gene data show CDR1 as MNHEY and CDR2 as SMNVEV (reference sequence). With V trimmed by 6 bases and J by 3 bases, 7 bases remained unmatched. The CDR3 has 14 residues. The CDR3 loop reads CASRRAGEFYEQYF. In DNA form, the CDR3 reads TGTGCCAGCAGGCGAGCGGGAGAGTTCTACGAGCAGTACTTC.

V is TRBV5-8 and J is TRBJ2-7; TRBD1 agrees at 9 bases. Unmatched junction bases numbered 5, after V lost 4 bases and J lost 3 bases. The CDR3 has 14 residues. Germline values: CDR1 SGHTS, CDR2 YDEGEE. The CDR3 nucleotides are TGTGCCAGCAGCCCAGGACAGGGGATCTACGAGCAGTACTTC. Translating gives CASSPGQGIYEQYF.

V and J are TRBV4-3 and TRBJ2-7, with D perhaps matching TRBD1 (7 bases). The V end lost 1 base, the J end lost 4 bases, and 23 bases lay between the germline ends. The CDR3 runs to 18 residues. From germline, CDR1 is LGHNA and CDR2 YSLEER. Written as DNA, the CDR3 is TGCGCCAGCAGCCAAGGGGACTCCGAGACAGGGATACTATACGAGCAGTACTTC. Translating it yields CASSQGDSETGILYEQYF.

This clone was observed a single time. This chain connects TRBV6-5 to TRBJ1-1, with D possibly TRBD1 on 5 matching bases. Trimming removed 2 bases from V and 1 base from J, with 14 bases in between. The CDR3 contains 16 residues. Germline values: CDR1 MNHEY, CDR2 SVGAGI. CDR3: CASSYGAELKNTEAFF. CDR3 bases: TGTGCCAGCAGTTACGGGGCAGAATTGAAGAACACTGAAGCTTTCTTT.

The chain joins TRBV19 to TRBJ2-7, with 9 bases fitting TRBD1. V lost 3 bases to trimming and J lost 4 bases; unmatched junction nucleotides: 7. CDR1 is LNHDA and CDR2 is SQIVND in the germline V gene (reference sequence). The CDR3 spans 15 residues. CDR3 nucleotides: TGTGCCAGTAGTATCAGGGGACAGGGTGTGTACGAGCAGTACTTC. This codes for CASSIRGQGVYEQYF. The variable domain in full, completed from reference TRBV19 and TRBJ2-7, reads DGGITQSPKYLFRKEGQNVTLSCEQNLNHDAMYWYRQDPGQGLRLIYYSQIVNDFQKGDIAEGYSVSREKKESFPLTVTSAQKNPTAFYLCASSIRGQGVYEQYFGPGTRLTVT.

The V call is TRBV9, the J call TRBJ2-3; possibly TRBD2 for D (5 bases). V gave up 3 bases and J gave up 0 bases, with 5 bases separating them. This CDR3 has 13 amino acids. Germline CDR1 and CDR2: SGDLS and YYNGEE. This CDR3 is CASSGGSTDTQYF. The CDR3 bases are TGTGCCAGCAGCGGAGGGAGCACAGATACGCAGTATTTT. Together with reference TRBV9 and TRBJ2-3, the CDR3 gives the full variable domain: DSGVTQTPKHLITATGQRVTLRCSPRSGDLSVYWYQQSLDQGLQFLIQYYNGEERAKGNILERFSAQQFPDLHSELNLSSLELGDSALYFCASSGGSTDTQYFGPGTRLTVL.

This chain joins TRBV30 and TRBJ2-2; D is ambiguous. The CDR3 is 12 residues long. Germline assignment: CDR1 GTSNPN and CDR2 SVGIG (reference sequence). V lost 0 bases, J lost 7 bases, and 6 bases lay in between. CDR3 sequence (DNA): TGTGCCTGGAGTGTACCGGGCGGGGAGCTGTTTTTT. Translating it yields CAWSVPGGELFF.

The gene calls are TRBV7-3 and TRBJ2-1; possible D gene TRBD1, 5 bases. Germline V CDR1 and CDR2: SGHTA, FQGTGA. The CDR3 consists of 12 residues. The V end was cut by 5 bases, the J end by 6 bases, with 8 bases between. The CDR3 is CASSADSNEQFF. The DNA for the CDR3 is TGTGCCAGCAGCGCAGACAGCAATGAGCAGTTCTTC.

Notes on this clone: The sample holds other DNA sequences that translate to the same CDR3. The V call is TRBV28, the J call TRBJ2-1; TRBD1 is a possible D gene (6 bases). The CDR3 spans 12 residues. V was pared by 3 bases and J by 6 bases, with 6 bases between. Germline values: CDR1 MDHEN, CDR2 SYDVKM. CDR3 sequence (DNA): TGTGCCAGCAGTTTGGACAGCAATGAGCAGTTCTTC. Translating gives CASSLDSNEQFF.

V usage is TRBV4-1 and J usage is TRBJ2-7; 9 bases agree with TRBD2. Germline-derived CDR1 and CDR2 are MGHRA and YSYEKL. Trimming took 0 bases from V and 6 from J; bases not matched to a gene: 9. This CDR3 contains 16 residues. The CDR3 nucleotides read TGCGCCAGCAGCCAAGACGTGTTAGCGGGAGCCGCCGAGCAGTACTTC. The encoded protein is CASSQDVLAGAAEQYF.

The chain employs TRBV5-8 and TRBJ2-7; 8 bases agree with TRBD2. The CDR3 is 15 amino acids. J gave up 2 bases and V 1 base, and 5 bases lay outside the gene matches. Germline V gives CDR1 SGHTS, CDR2 YDEGEE. The CDR3 loop reads CASSLYDGRAYEQYF. The CDR3 DNA reads as TGTGCCAGCAGCTTGTATGACGGGAGGGCCTACGAGCAGTACTTC.

The rearrangement joins TRBV28 to TRBJ2-7; 9 nucleotides match TRBD1. With V trimmed by 5 bases and J by 3 bases, 5 bases remained unmatched. Germline CDR1 is MDHEN and CDR2 is SYDVKM. CDR3 size: 14 residues. CDR3 sequence reads: CASSTGQGGYEQYF. CDR3 nucleotide sequence: TGTGCCAGCAGTACGGGACAGGGTGGCTACGAGCAGTACTTC.

Comments on this clone: In the same sample, other DNA sequences code for this CDR3. The genes are TRBV9 and TRBJ2-1; 7 bases match TRBD2. This CDR3 is 15 amino acids long. The V segment lost 0 bases and the J segment 1 base; nucleotides outside the gene matches: 1. Germline-derived CDR1 and CDR2 are SGDLS and YYNGEE. This chain's CDR3 is CASSVVGGSYNEQFF. The CDR3 DNA is TGTGCCAGCAGCGTAGTGGGAGGGTCCTACAATGAGCAGTTCTTC.

This chain links TRBV19 with TRBJ2-3; 10 bases match TRBD1. Germline V gene lookup returns CDR1 LNHDA and CDR2 SQIVND (reference sequence). The CDR3 covers 15 residues. V shed 5 bases, J shed 0 bases, and the junction held 2 bases outside the gene matches. In DNA form, the CDR3 reads TGTGCCAGTAGTGTGGGACAGGGGAGCACAGATACGCAGTATTTT. It specifies CASSVGQGSTDTQYF.

The chain couples TRBV28 to TRBJ2-7, with TRBD1 matching 9 bases. This CDR3 is 14 amino acids long. V was pared by 4 bases and J by 5 bases, with 6 bases of the junction left unmatched. Germline CDR1 reads MDHEN; CDR2 reads SYDVKM. The CDR3 reads CASSSRDRVDEQYF. The CDR3 DNA sequence: TGTGCCAGCAGTTCGAGGGACAGGGTAGACGAGCAGTACTTC.

The chain is built from TRBV7-3 and TRBJ2-1; 13 nucleotides line up with TRBD2. This CDR3 spans 15 amino acids. J was trimmed by 8 bases and V by 5 bases; bases with no gene match: 6. Per the germline V gene, CDR1 is SGHTA and CDR2 is FQGTGA. CDR3 DNA sequence: TGTGCCAGCAGCACCGGGACTAGCGGGACAGATGAGCAGTTCTTC. This gives the protein CASSTGTSGTDEQFF.